The clone carrying this TCR beta chain was observed at least ten times. The target antigen is unknown. CDR3 size: 12 residues. Germline trimming cut 5 bases from V and 13 bases from J; bases unmatched to any gene: 9. Germline lookup yields CDR1 SGHAT and CDR2 FQDESV (reference sequence). A second 7 to 11 cycle PCR used barcoded and J-beta primers. Each CDR3 protein is one row after TCRdb ran MiXCR on the 5' RACE reads. The sample includes hundreds of thousands of distinct CDR3 sequences, 25% to 35% of them seen just once. This record comes from a study of blood T cells in healthy people across ages. The study, taken as a whole, reports: Roughly linear declines in TCR beta diversity per million T cells occurred with age.

The J gene is TRBJ1-2, the V gene TRBV11-1; 8 bases are shared with TRBD1. The clonotype originates from a woman of 80 years or more in good health. The specimen was blood. The CDR3 DNA is TGTGCCAGCAGCACCTACGGACAGGGTCGCACCTTC. Residues: CASSTYGQGRTF.